This TCR beta chain was recorded in a study of CD8 T cells in Susac syndrome. The trim removed 6 bases at V and 0 bases at J, leaving 10 bases unmatched. Germline assignment: CDR1 DFQATT and CDR2 SNEGSKA (reference sequence). The CDR3 runs 17 residues. The authors sequenced TCR beta from blood CD8+ and CD4+ T cells. Control patients had untreated stable or active relapsing-remitting multiple sclerosis by revised McDonald criteria. TEMRA cells were FACS-enriched and CD8+ and CD4+ T cells negatively isolated. Reverse transcription used about 0.45 to 1 ug RNA and random hexamers. Amplification of TCR beta CDR3 by immunoSEQ multiplex PCR spanned 54 Vbeta and 13 Jbeta. From the immunoSEQ multiplex PCR reads, TCRdb called clonotypes with MiXCR, one entry per CDR3 protein. The sample consists of about 200,000 distinct CDR3 sequences, nearly 97% of them appearing once.

This sequence originates from a human donor with multiple sclerosis. Sequenced input: CD4+ T cells from PBMCs. The chain couples TRBV20-1 to TRBJ2-6, with TRBD2 matching over 8 bases. CDR3 in DNA: TGCAGTGCACCCCGGGAGGGGCATCCCTCTGGGGCCAACGTCCTGACTTTC. Translated, it gives CSAPREGHPSGANVLTF.